These T cell receptor beta chains were read from a single sample in a study of blood T cells in healthy people across ages. In TCRdb, the 5' RACE reads were re-called with MiXCR into one record per CDR3 protein. The sample includes 1.4 million to 1.5 million distinct CDR3 sequences, roughly 40% seen only once; the top ten take less than 8%. Sequenced input: blood. The receptors were gathered from a young woman in good health. The CDR3 runs from the conserved cysteine through the conserved F or W. Fields, in order: clone size, J gene, V gene, D gene, CDR3 protein, CDR3 DNA. The D gene is left open where the match is weak. Some rows mark clone size as missing; the rest say once, few, many or name a class of expanded clone.

.,TRBJ2-1,TRBV7-8,TRBD2,CASSLAWSSGDRGGYEQFF,TGTGCCAGCAGCTTAGCGTGGTCTAGCGGGGACCGGGGTGGATATGAGCAGTTCTTC
few,TRBJ1-1,TRBV7-2,.,CASSFTLADTEAFF,TGTGCCAGCAGTTTTACACTGGCGGACACTGAAGCTTTCTTT
few,TRBJ2-7,TRBV3-1,.,CASGRFAYEQYF,TGTGCCAGTGGACGGTTTGCCTACGAGCAGTACTTC
few,TRBJ2-5,TRBV28,.,CASSLGGVGRETQYF,TGTGCCAGCAGTTTAGGCGGGGTAGGGAGAGAGACCCAGTACTTC
.,TRBJ1-2,TRBV28,.,CASSLPSGSGYTF,TGTGCCAGCAGTCTACCCTCGGGCTCTGGCTACACCTTC
few,TRBJ2-7,TRBV20-1,.,CSARANPQSDWAYEQYF,TGCAGTGCTAGAGCCAATCCCCAATCCGACTGGGCGTACGAGCAGTACTTC
.,TRBJ2-7,TRBV14,TRBD2,CASSQGSASGRYGQYF,TGTGCCAGCAGCCAAGGATCGGCTAGCGGGCGGTACGGGCAGTACTTC
.,TRBJ1-1,TRBV9,.,CASSVGGEMNTEAFF,TGTGCCAGCAGCGTAGGGGGTGAGATGAACACTGAAGCTTTCTTT
few,TRBJ1-6,TRBV20-1,.,CSARVSQENSPLHF,TGCAGTGCTAGAGTATCGCAGGAGAATTCACCCCTCCACTTT
.,TRBJ1-2,TRBV29-1,.,CSVEDHGTLRTPGYTF,TGCAGCGTTGAAGATCATGGGACCCTCCGGACGCCTGGCTACACCTTC
.,TRBJ1-1,TRBV29-1,TRBD1,CNVDPQGAEAFF,TGCAACGTTGACCCCCAGGGGGCTGAAGCTTTCTTT
.,TRBJ2-7,TRBV4-2,TRBD2,CASSQDPSLAASYNEQYF,TGTGCCAGCAGCCAAGATCCCTCACTAGCGGCCTCCTACAATGAGCAGTACTTC
.,TRBJ1-2,TRBV7-6,.,CASSLDREGDGYTF,TGTGCCAGCAGCTTAGACAGGGAGGGGGATGGCTACACCTTC